These 19 T cell receptor beta chains share one sample of origin, sequenced in a study of early T cells in non-severe SARS-CoV-2 infection. TCRdb reanalysed the 5' RACE reads using MiXCR and keeps one entry per CDR3 protein. Of roughly 51,000 distinct CDR3 sequences in the sample, approximately 8.1% were seen once. Sequences were obtained from whole blood. The receptors derive from an adult who was a healthcare worker with PCR-confirmed SARS-CoV-2 infection or an uninfected control (not recorded which).

This clonotype was picked up a small number of times. The chain couples TRBV28 to TRBJ1-5; 7 positions match TRBD1. V lost 2 bases to trimming and J lost 5 bases; unmatched junction nucleotides: 6. Germline CDR1 MDHEN, CDR2 SYDVKM. The CDR3 contains 15 residues. CDR3 DNA: TGTGCCAGCAGTTTAGTCGACAGGGTAGATCAGCCCCAGCATTTT. It translates to CASSLVDRVDQPQHF.

The chain couples TRBV9 to TRBJ2-3; D may be TRBD1 or TRBD2 (6 bases each). The V gene's germline CDR1 is SGDLS and CDR2 YYNGEE. V was shortened by 0 bases and J by 6 bases, with 14 bases between the two germline ends. This CDR3 has 15 residues. CDR3 DNA: TGTGCCAGCAGCGTAGAATGGGGGGCCTGGGATACGCAGTATTTT. It specifies CASSVEWGAWDTQYF.

The sample holds many counts of this clonotype. The chain employs TRBV3-1 and TRBJ1-5; D unclear. In germline, CDR1 is LGHDT, CDR2 YNNKEL (reference sequence). The V gene lost 1 base and the J gene lost 6 bases, with 13 bases spanning the gap. The CDR3 contains 15 residues. CDR3 protein: CASSQGGDFGQPQHF. DNA for the CDR3: TGTGCCAGCAGCCAAGGCGGTGACTTCGGTCAGCCCCAGCATTTT.

The rearrangement uses TRBV24-1 and TRBJ1-5, with D unresolved. V was clipped by 4 bases and J by 11 bases, with 17 bases between them. CDR1 is KGHDR, CDR2 SFDVKD, per germline. The CDR3 loop spans 14 amino acids. This CDR3 reads CATSESSQVEAQHF. DNA for the CDR3: TGTGCCACCAGTGAGAGTAGCCAGGTAGAGGCCCAGCATTTT.

This clonotype was seen only a few times. The CDR3: CSAPDRLAEAFF. CDR3 nucleotides: TGCAGTGCGCCAGATCGGCTAGCTGAAGCTTTCTTT. V usage is TRBV20-1 and J usage is TRBJ1-1; D remains ambiguous. The V and J ends lost 6 bases and 6 bases respectively, with 14 bases between them. The length of the CDR3 is 12 residues. Per the germline V gene, CDR1 is DFQATT and CDR2 is SNEGSKA (reference sequence).

Points on this clonotype: This could be a read error, since a much larger clone is one nucleotide away. This chain links TRBV19 with TRBJ2-3; the match to TRBD2 covers 9 bases. Germline lookup yields CDR1 LNHDA and CDR2 SQIVND (reference sequence). The CDR3 is made up of 15 amino acids. The CDR3 DNA is TGTACCAGTAGTATCGGGACTAGCTACACAGATACGCAGTATTTT. It is translated as CTSSIGTSYTDTQYF.

This clonotype was observed a handful of times. This sequence joins TRBV11-2 and TRBJ1-6; D gene ambiguous. V lost 4 bases, J lost 0 bases, and 16 bases lay in between. The CDR3 runs to 18 residues. The germline V gene has CDR1 SGHAT and CDR2 FQNNGV. CDR3 nucleotide sequence: TGTGCCAGCAGCTCTAGGGTACCAGGCAGCTCCTATAATTCACCCCTCCACTTT. Its translation: CASSSRVPGSSYNSPLHF.

The genes are TRBV19 and TRBJ2-3; 7 nucleotides agree with TRBD1. Unmatched junction bases numbered 9, after V lost 5 bases and J lost 1 base. This CDR3 is built from 16 residues. Germline values: CDR1 LNHDA, CDR2 SQIVND (reference sequence). The CDR3 loop is CASSPTGQGGTDTQYF. As DNA, the CDR3 is TGTGCCAGTAGTCCGACAGGGCAGGGTGGCACAGATACGCAGTATTTT.

This clonotype was seen at least ten times. This chain links TRBV20-1 with TRBJ1-4; D uncertain. V was trimmed by 7 bases and J by 2 bases, leaving 8 bases between them. This CDR3 contains 12 residues. Germline V gene data show CDR1 as DFQATT and CDR2 as SNEGSKA (reference sequence). Here the CDR3 DNA reads TGCAGTGTAGGGAAGACTAATGAAAAACTGTTTTTT. It codes for CSVGKTNEKLFF.

This clonotype was seen repeatedly, ten times or more. This rearrangement joins TRBV6-9 to TRBJ1-4, with 7 bases lining up with TRBD1. Unmatched junction bases numbered 7, after V lost 6 bases and J lost 0 bases. This CDR3 region has 16 residues. Germline CDR1 MNHGY, CDR2 SVAAGI. In nucleotides, the CDR3 is TGTGCCAGCAGACGGGACAGATCGGCAACTAATGAAAAACTGTTTTTT. Translated, it gives CASRRDRSATNEKLFF.

Many counts were recorded for this clonotype. The chain employs TRBV29-1 and TRBJ2-6; D is uncertain. Trimming stripped 6 bases from V and 0 bases from J, with 6 bases between. This CDR3 contains 13 residues. CDR1 and CDR2 from the germline V gene are SQVTM and ANQGSEA. CDR3 protein: CSVADSGANVLTF. CDR3 DNA sequence: TGCAGCGTGGCAGACTCTGGGGCCAACGTCCTGACTTTC.

The sample holds a few counts of this clonotype. V usage is TRBV7-8 and J usage is TRBJ1-1, with D hard to call. This CDR3 is built from 13 residues. The V end was cut by 0 bases, the J end by 3 bases, with 5 bases between. Germline assignment: CDR1 SGHVS and CDR2 FQNEAQ. CDR3 nucleotide sequence: TGTGCCAGCAGCTTAGCCGGGTACACTGAAGCTTTCTTT. The encoded protein is CASSLAGYTEAFF.

This clonotype has a handful of counts. The chain links TRBV30 to TRBJ2-7; tentatively, D is TRBD1 (6 bases). The CDR3 loop spans 13 amino acids. CDR1 and CDR2 (germline): GTSNPN, SVGIG (reference sequence). V lost 1 base and J 1 base, leaving 8 bases between the germline ends. As DNA, the CDR3 is TGTGCCTGGAGTGCGGGACAATCCTACGAGCAGTACTTC. Amino acid sequence: CAWSAGQSYEQYF.

This clonotype was counted at least ten times. The rearrangement uses TRBV6-4 and TRBJ1-2, with D tentatively TRBD1 (5 bases). The germline V and J ends were trimmed by 3 bases and 4 bases, with 12 bases remaining between them. This CDR3 contains 14 residues. The germline V gene encodes CDR1 MRHNA and CDR2 SNTAGT. CDR3 loop: CASSEGPGPYGYTF. The CDR3 region has the DNA TGTGCCAGCAGTGAGGGTCCAGGGCCCTATGGCTACACCTTC.

This clonotype was seen a handful of times. The rearrangement joins TRBV18 to TRBJ1-2, with 7 bases matching TRBD1. The germline CDR1 and CDR2 sequences are KGHSH and LQKENI. Trimming took 8 bases from V and 2 from J; bases not matched to a gene: 5. The CDR3 has 13 amino acids. The CDR3 sequence: CASTEGQNYGYTF. CDR3 sequence (DNA): TGTGCCAGCACCGAGGGACAGAACTATGGCTACACCTTC. Full variable domain (missing parts from reference TRBV18 and TRBJ1-2): NAGVMQNPRHLVRRRGQEARLRCSPMKGHSHVYWYRQLPEEGLKFMVYLQKENIIDESGMPKERFSAEFPKEGPSILRIQQVVRGDSAAYFCASTEGQNYGYTFGSGTRLTVV.

This clonotype was counted ten times or more. The chain's CDR3 is CAASSYNEQFF. In DNA, the CDR3 is TGTGCCGCCAGCTCCTACAATGAGCAGTTCTTC. The rearrangement links TRBV10-3 to TRBJ2-1; D is unclear. Germline values: CDR1 ENHRY, CDR2 SYGVKD. The CDR3 length is 11 residues. The V end lost 11 bases, the J end lost 0 bases, and 5 bases lay between the germline ends.

This clonotype was seen a handful of times. The rearrangement joins TRBV14 to TRBJ2-3; tentatively, D is TRBD1 (5 bases). From germline, CDR1 is SGHDN and CDR2 FVKESK. The ends were cut back, 4 bases at V and 2 bases at J, with 13 bases in the middle. The length of the CDR3 is 15 residues. In nucleotides, the CDR3 is TGTGCCAGCAGCCGAAACAGGATCTACACAGATACGCAGTATTTT. Translated: CASSRNRIYTDTQYF.

This clonotype was seen only a few times. This rearrangement joins TRBV6-6 to TRBJ2-5; no firm D call. Trimming pared 5 bases from V and 1 base from J, leaving 5 bases between. The CDR3 covers 12 residues. Germline V lookup: CDR1 MNHNY, CDR2 SVGAGI (reference sequence). The CDR3 here is CASSPPQETQYF. The CDR3 nucleotides are TGTGCCAGCAGTCCCCCCCAAGAGACCCAGTACTTC.

This clonotype has only a few counts. The chain recombines TRBV12-5 with TRBJ2-1; 9 bases match TRBD1. Germline assignment: CDR1 LGHNT and CDR2 FRNRAP. The CDR3 contains 15 residues. After removal of 5 bases from V and 9 bases from J, the junction contained 11 bases not matched to a gene. The CDR3 is CASGQSGTGKFEQFF. The CDR3 nucleotides read TGTGCTAGTGGTCAATCAGGGACAGGGAAGTTTGAGCAGTTCTTC.